The rows below give T cell receptor beta chains drawn from one sample of a study of blood T cell repertoires in COVID-19. The table came from immunoSEQ multiplex PCR; TCRdb's copy has only in-frame clones and leaves some out. The data hold 70,000 or so clones, with about 73% observed a single time. Sequenced sample: peripheral blood. These receptors were taken from a woman in her seventies with acute or convalescent COVID-19. Both conserved end residues are part of each CDR3. A D gene is named only where the DNA matches it firmly. Expanded clones get a size class; other rows say once, few or many, or leave the size out.

V: TRBV3-1/TRBV3-2
size: NA
J: TRBJ2-7
D: TRBD2
DNA: TGTGCCAGCAGCTATAGCGGGGGTGCCTACGAGCAGTACTTC
CDR3: CASSYSGGAYEQYF

V: TRBV7-9
size: NA
J: TRBJ2-2
D: NA
DNA: TGTGCCAGCAGCTCGCAGGGGTTCGTTGCCGGGGAGCTGTTTTTT
CDR3: CASSSQGFVAGELFF

V: TRBV5-5
size: NA
J: TRBJ1-2
D: TRBD1
DNA: TGTGCCAGCAGCTTGACAGGGGGCGGCTACACCTTC
CDR3: CASSLTGGGYTF

V: TRBV20-1
size: NA
J: TRBJ2-1
D: TRBD1
DNA: TGCAGTGCTAGTTACGGGACAGGGGCAGGGGAGCAGTTCTTC
CDR3: CSASYGTGAGEQFF

V: TRBV19
size: many
J: TRBJ2-2
D: NA
DNA: TGTGCCAGTAGTATAGACGCTACCAAAACCGGGGAGCTGTTTTTT
CDR3: CASSIDATKTGELFF

V: TRBV5-1
size: NA
J: TRBJ1-6
D: TRBD1
DNA: TGCGCCAGCAGCTCCCCTCGAGGGACAGGTAATTCACCCCTCCACTTT
CDR3: CASSSPRGTGNSPLHF

V: TRBV27
size: NA
J: TRBJ2-7
D: TRBD2
DNA: TGTGCCAGCAGTTTACGGGGACTAGCGGGAGGGACCGTAAACTCCTACGAGCAGTACTTC
CDR3: CASSLRGLAGGTVNSYEQYF

V: TRBV19
size: NA
J: TRBJ1-1
D: TRBD1
DNA: TGTGCCAGTAGTATGAGGACAGGGGGATTTGTGAACACTGAAGCTTTCTTT
CDR3: CASSMRTGGFVNTEAFF

V: TRBV5-6
size: NA
J: TRBJ1-1
D: TRBD1
DNA: TGTGCCAGCAGTACCCGGACAGGGGACATGAACACTGAAGCTTTCTTT
CDR3: CASSTRTGDMNTEAFF

V: TRBV2
size: medium-sized
J: TRBJ1-3
D: NA
DNA: TGTGCCAGGGAAGGACCAAGAGGGGGCTCTGGAAACACCATATATTTT
CDR3: CAREGPRGGSGNTIYF

V: TRBV27
size: once
J: TRBJ1-2
D: TRBD1
DNA: TGTGCCAGCACCCGGACAGGCGATAACTATGGCTACACCTTC
CDR3: CASTRTGDNYGYTF

V: TRBV28
size: once
J: TRBJ1-2
D: NA
DNA: TGTGCCAGCAGTACACCGGGGAGGGACGGTGGCTACACCTTC
CDR3: CASSTPGRDGGYTF

V: TRBV15
size: NA
J: TRBJ1-2
D: TRBD1
DNA: TGTGCCACCAGCCCTGACGGACAGGGGAACTATGGCTACACCTTC
CDR3: CATSPDGQGNYGYTF

V: TRBV3-1/TRBV3-2
size: NA
J: TRBJ1-1
D: TRBD1
DNA: TGTGCCAGCCGACGAGGACAGGGGAACACTGAAGCTTTCTTT
CDR3: CASRRGQGNTEAFF

V: TRBV7-9
size: NA
J: TRBJ2-7
D: TRBD2
DNA: TGTGCCAGCAGCGGGGGACTAGCGGGGTACGAGCAGTACTTC
CDR3: CASSGGLAGYEQYF

V: TRBV4-2
size: NA
J: TRBJ2-2
D: NA
DNA: TGTGCCAGCAGCGGGCCGGGGGAAACCGGGGAGCTGTTTTTT
CDR3: CASSGPGETGELFF

V: TRBV6-2/TRBV6-3
size: many
J: TRBJ2-7
D: NA
DNA: TGTGCCAGCAGCCCTACAGGGAACTACGAGCAGTACTTC
CDR3: CASSPTGNYEQYF

V: TRBV27
size: few
J: TRBJ2-7
D: TRBD1
DNA: TGTGCCAGCAGTTTAAAGGGGGCGACCTACGAGCAGTACTTC
CDR3: CASSLKGATYEQYF

V: TRBV2
size: NA
J: TRBJ1-1
D: TRBD1
DNA: TGTGCCAGCAGCGAGGAAACAGGGGGAGTCACTGAAGCTTTCTTT
CDR3: CASSEETGGVTEAFF

V: TRBV11-2
size: NA
J: TRBJ2-7
D: NA
DNA: TGTGCCACCGCGGTGAGTCGTTCCTACGAGCAGTACTTC
CDR3: CATAVSRSYEQYF

V: TRBV2
size: NA
J: TRBJ2-3
D: NA
DNA: TGTGCCAGCAGTTCACAGGTTTTCAGCACAGATACGCAGTATTTT
CDR3: CASSSQVFSTDTQYF

V: TRBV7-3
size: NA
J: TRBJ2-2
D: NA
DNA: TGTGCCAGCCGAGACGCAGGGGACACCGGGGAGCTGTTTTTT
CDR3: CASRDAGDTGELFF

V: TRBV9
size: NA
J: TRBJ1-1
D: NA
DNA: TGTGCCAGCAATGAGGCGATGAACACTGAAGCTTTCTTT
CDR3: CASNEAMNTEAFF

V: TRBV9
size: NA
J: TRBJ2-2
D: NA
DNA: TGTGCCAGCAGCTTGTCAGGGGTCGGGGAGCTGTTTTTT
CDR3: CASSLSGVGELFF

V: TRBV10-1
size: NA
J: TRBJ2-7
D: NA
DNA: TGCGCCAGCAGGGGGACACTAGGAAACTACGAGCAGTACTTC
CDR3: CASRGTLGNYEQYF

V: TRBV7-8
size: once
J: TRBJ1-1
D: NA
DNA: TGTGCCAGCACCCCAAGAGAGGGCATCGGGGCTTTCTTT
CDR3: CASTPREGIGAFF

V: TRBV11-3
size: NA
J: TRBJ2-1
D: NA
DNA: TGTGCCAGCAGCTTAGGCGGGACGTACAATGAGCAGTTCTTC
CDR3: CASSLGGTYNEQFF

V: TRBV5-4
size: few
J: TRBJ2-5
D: TRBD2
DNA: TGTGCCAGCAGCAAGGGGACTAGCTTCCAAGAGACCCAGTACTTC
CDR3: CASSKGTSFQETQYF

V: TRBV19
size: NA
J: TRBJ1-5
D: NA
DNA: TGTGCCAGTAGTCAGGCAGGGACAAGCAATCAGCCCCAGCATTTT
CDR3: CASSQAGTSNQPQHF